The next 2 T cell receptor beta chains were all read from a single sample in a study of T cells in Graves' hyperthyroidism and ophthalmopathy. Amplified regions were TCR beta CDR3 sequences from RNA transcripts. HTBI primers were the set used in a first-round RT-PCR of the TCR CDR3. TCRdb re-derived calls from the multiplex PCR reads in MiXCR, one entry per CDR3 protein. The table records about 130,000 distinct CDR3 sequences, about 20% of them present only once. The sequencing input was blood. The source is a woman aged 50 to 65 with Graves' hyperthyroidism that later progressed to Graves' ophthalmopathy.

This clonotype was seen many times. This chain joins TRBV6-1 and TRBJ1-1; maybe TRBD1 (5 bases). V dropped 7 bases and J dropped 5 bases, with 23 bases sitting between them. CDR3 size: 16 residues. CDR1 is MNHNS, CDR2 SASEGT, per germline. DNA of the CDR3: TGTGCCAGCATGAGTTATGACCAAAGGGGAAGGACTGAAGCTTTCTTT. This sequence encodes CASMSYDQRGRTEAFF.

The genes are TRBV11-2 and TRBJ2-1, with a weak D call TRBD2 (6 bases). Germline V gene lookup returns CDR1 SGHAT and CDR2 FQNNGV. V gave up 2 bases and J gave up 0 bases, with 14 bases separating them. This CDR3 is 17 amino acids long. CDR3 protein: CASSLFGAGSSYNEQFF. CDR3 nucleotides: TGTGCCAGCAGCTTATTCGGGGCGGGGAGCTCCTACAATGAGCAGTTCTTC.